This TCR beta chain originates from a study of siplizumab effects on memory and regulatory T cells. The method was immunoSEQ multiplex PCR; TCRdb's version includes in-frame clones alone and lacks a portion of them. Of some 100,000 clones listed, just over 90% are singletons. Losses at the gene ends were 8 bases for V and 4 bases for J; bases not matched to a gene: 4. From germline, CDR1 is SNHLY and CDR2 FYNNEI. This CDR3 spans 14 amino acids. The origin of this receptor is a human donor in good health. V gene TRBV2 combines with J gene TRBJ1-5; 11 nucleotides align to TRBD1. The sample comprised non-Treg CD4+ T cells sorted from blood. The CDR3, as DNA: TGTGCCAGCGGCCGGGACAGGGGGAATCAGCCCCAGCATTTT. The encoded protein is CASGRDRGNQPQHF.